This TCR beta chain was recovered during a study of prognosis after radiotherapy for stage I lung cancer. As for the study in general: Delivery of radiotherapy was by SBRT in 3 to 5 fractions at a biologically effective dose of at least 100 Gy. Whole-study results and caveats: Lower Shannon entropy values were found after stereotactic body radiation therapy in patients who developed distant metastases. The median unique TCR clone count dropped from about 9,200 to 6,500 after stereotactic body radiation therapy. Reportedly, TRBV and TRBJ gene usage varied with metastasis presence.

Regarding this clonotype: Its antigen is not known. Just one base apart from a much larger clone, this may be a read error.

Genomic DNA was subjected to two-round multiplex PCR for amplification of TCR beta CDR3. For every TRBV and TRBJ gene, a specific primer was used in first-round PCR. One entry per CDR3 protein, called by TCRdb with MiXCR from the multiplex PCR reads. This table has 25,000 to 30,000 distinct CDR3 sequences, about 41% appearing once. This clonotype was sampled from a donor over 45 with non-small cell lung cancer. The source was PBMCs, collected before or after stereotactic body radiation therapy (not recorded which).

The CDR3 loop reads CASSYGSSQPQHF. In DNA, the CDR3 is TGTGCCAGCAGTTACGGGAGCAGTCAGCCCCAGCATTTT. The chain has TRBV6-5 and TRBJ1-5; D not resolved. Per the germline V gene, CDR1 is MNHEY and CDR2 is SVGAGI. There are 13 residues in the CDR3.